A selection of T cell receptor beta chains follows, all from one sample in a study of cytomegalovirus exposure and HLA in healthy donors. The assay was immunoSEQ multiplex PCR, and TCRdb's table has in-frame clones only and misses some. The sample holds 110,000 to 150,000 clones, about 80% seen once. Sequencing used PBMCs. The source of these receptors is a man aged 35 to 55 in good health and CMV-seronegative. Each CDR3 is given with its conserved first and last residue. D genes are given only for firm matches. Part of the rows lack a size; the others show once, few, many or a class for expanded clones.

cdr3_nt: TGTGCCAGCAGCCTGCCCCTAGCGGGGGCTCAAGAGACCCAGTACTTC
cdr3_aa: CASSLPLAGAQETQYF
v_call: TRBV5-4
d_call: TRBD2
clone_size: -
j_call: TRBJ2-5

cdr3_nt: TGCAGCGTTGAAGGACGGGGGGCTTACGAGCAGTACTTC
cdr3_aa: CSVEGRGAYEQYF
v_call: TRBV29-1
d_call: -
clone_size: few
j_call: TRBJ2-7

cdr3_nt: TGTGCCAGCAGCTCCGGACAGGGGGGGGTGAACACTGAAGCTTTCTTT
cdr3_aa: CASSSGQGGVNTEAFF
v_call: TRBV7-2
d_call: TRBD1
clone_size: -
j_call: TRBJ1-1

cdr3_nt: TGTGCCAGCACTCACGTCAGGGGACGGAGGTATGAAAAACTGTTTTTT
cdr3_aa: CASTHVRGRRYEKLFF
v_call: TRBV2
d_call: -
clone_size: few
j_call: TRBJ1-4

cdr3_nt: TGTGCCAGCATTTTATTGGGGCAGGGGGTGGCCGAGCAGTACTTC
cdr3_aa: CASILLGQGVAEQYF
v_call: TRBV6-1
d_call: TRBD1
clone_size: -
j_call: TRBJ2-7

cdr3_nt: TGCAGCGTTGAAAGGATGGAGGGGAGGGCTGAAGCTTTCTTT
cdr3_aa: CSVERMEGRAEAFF
v_call: TRBV29-1
d_call: -
clone_size: -
j_call: TRBJ1-1

cdr3_nt: TGTGCCAGCAGCCAAGTCCGGGTTCAAGAGACCCAGTACTTC
cdr3_aa: CASSQVRVQETQYF
v_call: TRBV14
d_call: -
clone_size: -
j_call: TRBJ2-5

cdr3_nt: TGCGCCAGCAGCTTGGCCGGGGGAGGCACTGAAGCTTTCTTT
cdr3_aa: CASSLAGGGTEAFF
v_call: TRBV5-1
d_call: -
clone_size: -
j_call: TRBJ1-1

cdr3_nt: TGTGCCAGCAGTTACTTTTCAGGGGCTAATTCACCCCTCCACTTT
cdr3_aa: CASSYFSGANSPLHF
v_call: TRBV6-5
d_call: -
clone_size: -
j_call: TRBJ1-6

cdr3_nt: TGTGCCAGTCGATTAGCGGGGGGGACAGATACGCAGTATTTT
cdr3_aa: CASRLAGGTDTQYF
v_call: TRBV6-5
d_call: TRBD2
clone_size: -
j_call: TRBJ2-3

cdr3_nt: TGTGCCAGCAGCCAACAGGGGGCGATCAGCTATGGCTACACCTTC
cdr3_aa: CASSQQGAISYGYTF
v_call: TRBV7-2
d_call: TRBD1
clone_size: -
j_call: TRBJ1-2

cdr3_nt: TGTGCCAGCAGTTTGACAGATAACTATGGCTACACCTTC
cdr3_aa: CASSLTDNYGYTF
v_call: TRBV6-5
d_call: -
clone_size: -
j_call: TRBJ1-2

cdr3_nt: TGTGCCAGCAGTGTCACAGGGGGCAATCAGCCCCAGCATTTT
cdr3_aa: CASSVTGGNQPQHF
v_call: TRBV6-5
d_call: TRBD1
clone_size: -
j_call: TRBJ1-5

cdr3_nt: TGTGCCAGCAGTGCCACTAGTATCAATGAGCAGTTCTTC
cdr3_aa: CASSATSINEQFF
v_call: TRBV2
d_call: -
clone_size: -
j_call: TRBJ2-1

cdr3_nt: TGTGCCAGCAGTTTCCTCAGGTATCCTAACTATGGCTACACCTTC
cdr3_aa: CASSFLRYPNYGYTF
v_call: TRBV27
d_call: -
clone_size: -
j_call: TRBJ1-2

cdr3_nt: TGCGCCAGCAGCCAAGAGCGGGGGGGCCAAGAGACCCAGTACTTC
cdr3_aa: CASSQERGGQETQYF
v_call: TRBV4-3
d_call: TRBD2
clone_size: few
j_call: TRBJ2-5

cdr3_nt: TGTGCTAGTGGTCCCGGTTCCGGTGGCTACACCTTC
cdr3_aa: CASGPGSGGYTF
v_call: TRBV12-5
d_call: -
clone_size: -
j_call: TRBJ1-2

cdr3_nt: TGTGCCAGTAGTTTTCGGACAGGTAAAGGAGGTTTGAACACTGAAGCTTTCTTT
cdr3_aa: CASSFRTGKGGLNTEAFF
v_call: TRBV19
d_call: TRBD1
clone_size: -
j_call: TRBJ1-1

cdr3_nt: TGTGCCAGCTCACCACGGCTAGCGGTGGACGAGCAGTACTTC
cdr3_aa: CASSPRLAVDEQYF
v_call: TRBV18
d_call: TRBD2
clone_size: -
j_call: TRBJ2-7

cdr3_nt: TGCGCCAGCAGCTTCACCCGGGGGCAAGAGACCCAGTACTTC
cdr3_aa: CASSFTRGQETQYF
v_call: TRBV5-1
d_call: -
clone_size: -
j_call: TRBJ2-5

cdr3_nt: TGTGCCAGCAGCCCCAGTCCGGGACAGGGAGGTGAGCAGTACTTC
cdr3_aa: CASSPSPGQGGEQYF
v_call: TRBV11-3
d_call: TRBD1
clone_size: -
j_call: TRBJ2-7

cdr3_nt: TGCGCCAGCAGCCAAGTGGGCCTGAACACTGAAGCTTTCTTT
cdr3_aa: CASSQVGLNTEAFF
v_call: TRBV4-1
d_call: -
clone_size: few
j_call: TRBJ1-1

cdr3_nt: TGTGCCAGCAGTCTACTCAGGGATTCACCCCTCCACTTT
cdr3_aa: CASSLLRDSPLHF
v_call: TRBV27
d_call: -
clone_size: -
j_call: TRBJ1-6

cdr3_nt: TGCGCCAGCAGTCGACTAGCGGGGGCGGCTACCTACGAGCAGTACTTC
cdr3_aa: CASSRLAGAATYEQYF
v_call: TRBV4-3
d_call: TRBD2
clone_size: once
j_call: TRBJ2-7

cdr3_nt: TGTGCCAGCAGCGTGACAGGGGTCTATGGCTACACCTTC
cdr3_aa: CASSVTGVYGYTF
v_call: TRBV25-1
d_call: TRBD1
clone_size: once
j_call: TRBJ1-2

cdr3_nt: TGTTCCGGCGGGAGGGAGACCTACGAGCAGTACTTC
cdr3_aa: CSGGRETYEQYF
v_call: TRBV7-9
d_call: TRBD2
clone_size: -
j_call: TRBJ2-7

cdr3_nt: TGTGCCAGCAGCGCCGGACTAGCGGGGGGCGCCGGGGAGCTGTTTTTT
cdr3_aa: CASSAGLAGGAGELFF
v_call: TRBV9
d_call: TRBD2
clone_size: -
j_call: TRBJ2-2

cdr3_nt: TGTGCCAGCAGCTTCGACAGGGGGGGTACTGAAGCTTTCTTT
cdr3_aa: CASSFDRGGTEAFF
v_call: TRBV5-6
d_call: TRBD1
clone_size: -
j_call: TRBJ1-1

cdr3_nt: TGTGCCAGCAGTGATAGCGGGGGGACCTACAATGAGCAGTTCTTC
cdr3_aa: CASSDSGGTYNEQFF
v_call: TRBV9
d_call: TRBD2
clone_size: -
j_call: TRBJ2-1

cdr3_nt: TGTGCCAGCAGCGCTACCGGGGGTAACTATGGCTACACCTTC
cdr3_aa: CASSATGGNYGYTF
v_call: TRBV9
d_call: -
clone_size: few
j_call: TRBJ1-2

cdr3_nt: TGTGCCAGCAGCTTGACCCTTCTAGCGGGGGGAAGCTCCTACAATGAGCAGTTCTTC
cdr3_aa: CASSLTLLAGGSSYNEQFF
v_call: TRBV5-4
d_call: TRBD2
clone_size: -
j_call: TRBJ2-1

cdr3_nt: TGTGCCAGCAGCGCCGGACAGGGGAGCACTGAAGCTTTCTTT
cdr3_aa: CASSAGQGSTEAFF
v_call: TRBV11-3
d_call: TRBD1
clone_size: few
j_call: TRBJ1-1

cdr3_nt: TGCGCCAGCAGCCAAGAGGAGGGAGGTAACTATGGCTACACCTTC
cdr3_aa: CASSQEEGGNYGYTF
v_call: TRBV4-3
d_call: -
clone_size: -
j_call: TRBJ1-2

cdr3_nt: TGTGCCAGCAGCTCCACCGTCGGTAGCGGGGGGAAGAAAAACATTCAGTACTTC
cdr3_aa: CASSSTVGSGGKKNIQYF
v_call: TRBV11-1
d_call: TRBD2
clone_size: -
j_call: TRBJ2-4

cdr3_nt: TGCGCCAGCAGCCCTTCTAGGGACAGCCTTTACTCTGGAAACACCATATATTTT
cdr3_aa: CASSPSRDSLYSGNTIYF
v_call: TRBV5-1
d_call: TRBD1
clone_size: once
j_call: TRBJ1-3

cdr3_nt: TGTGCCAGCAGCACCCAGTCGAGGCGAGGAAACACCATATATTTT
cdr3_aa: CASSTQSRRGNTIYF
v_call: TRBV6-5
d_call: -
clone_size: -
j_call: TRBJ1-3

cdr3_nt: TGTGCCAGCAGTTACTCAGGGGATCAAGAGACCCAGTACTTC
cdr3_aa: CASSYSGDQETQYF
v_call: TRBV6-6
d_call: -
clone_size: -
j_call: TRBJ2-5

cdr3_nt: TGTGCCACCAGCAGAGGCACAGGTCGGATGAACACTGAAGCTTTCTTT
cdr3_aa: CATSRGTGRMNTEAFF
v_call: TRBV15
d_call: -
clone_size: -
j_call: TRBJ1-1

cdr3_nt: TGTGCCAGCTCCGAGACAGGGGCGAACACTGAAGCTTTCTTT
cdr3_aa: CASSETGANTEAFF
v_call: TRBV6-4
d_call: TRBD1
clone_size: -
j_call: TRBJ1-1

cdr3_nt: TGTGCCAGTAGGCGGGACCTCGACGAAAAACTGTTTTTT
cdr3_aa: CASRRDLDEKLFF
v_call: TRBV19
d_call: -
clone_size: few
j_call: TRBJ1-4

cdr3_nt: TGTGCCAGTAGTATGGACAGCCCTGGAAGGGAGACCCAGTACTTC
cdr3_aa: CASSMDSPGRETQYF
v_call: TRBV19
d_call: -
clone_size: -
j_call: TRBJ2-5

cdr3_nt: TGTGCCAGCAGCGTATTGACAGGAACCGAGCAGTACTTC
cdr3_aa: CASSVLTGTEQYF
v_call: TRBV9
d_call: -
clone_size: -
j_call: TRBJ2-7

cdr3_nt: TGCGCCAGCAGCCCTGACAGAGGAGTGAACACTGAAGCTTTCTTT
cdr3_aa: CASSPDRGVNTEAFF
v_call: TRBV5-1
d_call: -
clone_size: -
j_call: TRBJ1-1

cdr3_nt: TGTGCCAGCAGCCTTTCCGGGACAGGGCCGAACACTGAAGCTTTCTTT
cdr3_aa: CASSLSGTGPNTEAFF
v_call: TRBV7-9
d_call: TRBD1
clone_size: -
j_call: TRBJ1-1